A single sample gave rise to the 20 T cell receptor beta chains below, sequenced in a study of control samples from healthy donors and cancer patients. Sequencing was performed with immunoSEQ multiplex PCR; in TCRdb, only in-frame clones are kept and a portion is missing. The top ten hold roughly a tenth of the sample, which has approximately 51,000 clones, 80% seen once. Sample: blood. These receptors all stem from a man aged 70 or older in good health.

V gene TRBV11-3 combines with J gene TRBJ2-1, with TRBD2 matching 10 bases. After removal of 4 bases from V and 4 bases from J, the junction contained 7 bases not matched to a gene. CDR1 SGHNT and CDR2 YENEEA come from the germline V gene. The CDR3 sequence is 16 residues long. The CDR3 DNA reads TGTGCCAGCAGCTCCCTTAGCGGGAGGCTTTACAATGAGCAGTTCTTC. Amino acid sequence: CASSSLSGRLYNEQFF.

V usage is TRBV7-2 and J usage is TRBJ2-5, with TRBD2 as a possible D gene (5 bases). Between the trimmed V and J ends, which lost 4 bases and 7 bases, there was a span of 13 bases. The CDR3 loop spans 13 amino acids. Germline lookup yields CDR1 SGHTA and CDR2 FQGNSA. The CDR3 loop is CASSSDWVGTQYF. Written as DNA, the CDR3 is TGTGCCAGCAGCTCGGACTGGGTAGGGACCCAGTACTTC.

The chain recombines TRBV6-1 with TRBJ2-1, with D possibly TRBD2 on 6 matching bases. Trimming cost V 2 bases and J 5 bases, with 16 bases left between them. Germline loops: CDR1 MNHNS, CDR2 SASEGT. CDR3 length: 16 amino acids. For the CDR3, the DNA is TGTGCCAGCAGTGAACGTGAGCGGGTTCCCGACAATGAGCAGTTCTTC. Its translation is CASSERERVPDNEQFF.

J is TRBJ2-3 and V is TRBV2; 12 bases line up with TRBD2. Germline assignment: CDR1 SNHLY and CDR2 FYNNEI. Germline trimming cut 6 bases from V and 2 bases from J; bases unmatched to any gene: 6. The CDR3 has 16 residues. CDR3 in amino acids: CASRGGLAGFTDTQYF. The CDR3, as DNA: TGTGCCAGCAGGGGAGGACTAGCGGGGTTCACAGATACGCAGTATTTT. The full variable domain, its missing parts supplied by reference TRBV2 and TRBJ2-3, is EPEVTQTPSHQVTQMGQEVILRCVPISNHLYFYWYRQILGQKVEFLVSFYNNEISEKSEIFDDQFSVERPDGSNFTLKIRSTKLEDSAMYFCASRGGLAGFTDTQYFGPGTRLTVL.

The chain carries TRBV30 and TRBJ2-5; no firm D call. V dropped 0 bases and J dropped 4 bases, with 6 bases sitting between them. Germline loops: CDR1 GTSNPN, CDR2 SVGIG (reference sequence). This CDR3 contains 12 residues. CDR3 region: CAWSVLAETQYF. CDR3 nucleotide sequence: TGTGCCTGGAGTGTTTTGGCAGAGACCCAGTACTTC.

This chain links TRBV9 with TRBJ1-1; tentatively, D is TRBD1 (5 bases). From germline, CDR1 is SGDLS and CDR2 YYNGEE. The CDR3 consists of 16 residues. V lost 0 bases to trimming and J lost 11 bases, with 23 bases between them. The CDR3 sequence is CASSVVSGPGVGGAFF. CDR3 coding DNA: TGTGCCAGCAGCGTAGTGTCAGGGCCGGGAGTAGGTGGGGCTTTCTTT.

The chain joins TRBV5-6 to TRBJ2-1, with D possibly called TRBD1 or TRBD2 (7 bases each). V was shortened by 2 bases and J by 9 bases, with 12 bases between the two germline ends. Germline V gives CDR1 SGHDT, CDR2 YYEEEE. The CDR3 sequence is 13 residues long. CDR3 DNA: TGTGCCAGCAGCTTTGACAGGGAGGGTGAGCAGTTCTTC. Its protein is CASSFDREGEQFF.

The gene calls are TRBV29-1 and TRBJ1-1; no definite D call. V dropped 6 bases and J dropped 5 bases, with 16 bases sitting between them. CDR1 and CDR2 from the germline V gene are SQVTM and ANQGSEA. There are 13 residues in the CDR3. CDR3 region: CSVGMGIGTEAFF. The CDR3 DNA reads TGCAGCGTGGGGATGGGGATAGGTACTGAAGCTTTCTTT.

This clone showed up just once. V usage is TRBV5-1 and J usage is TRBJ1-2; D ambiguous. In germline, CDR1 is SGHRS, CDR2 YFSETQ. V was cut by 0 bases and J by 0 bases, with 6 bases left in between. This CDR3 contains 14 residues. In DNA, the CDR3 is TGCGCCAGCAGCTTGGGTATTACTAACTATGGCTACACCTTC. It translates to CASSLGITNYGYTF.

The chain recombines TRBV27 with TRBJ2-7, with D possibly being TRBD2 (6 bases). The CDR3 is 17 residues long. The germline V gene has CDR1 MNHEY and CDR2 SMNVEV (reference sequence). The V and J ends lost 2 bases and 4 bases respectively, with 21 bases between them. The CDR3 reads CASSLLNYYGTQYEQYF. CDR3 nucleotides: TGTGCCAGCAGTTTACTCAACTATTACGGGACTCAATACGAGCAGTACTTC.

The chain joins TRBV2 to TRBJ1-5; no clear D gene. Germline CDR1 is SNHLY and CDR2 is FYNNEI. The CDR3 is 13 residues long. Trimming left V 8 bases short and J 7 bases short, with 15 bases between. The CDR3 DNA reads TGTGCCAGCTGTAGCCTTCCGGGCCAGCCCCAGCATTTT. It codes for CASCSLPGQPQHF.

The CDR3 is CATSWTDTQYF. The DNA of the CDR3 is TGTGCCACCAGCTGGACAGATACGCAGTATTTT. The J gene is TRBJ2-3, the V gene TRBV15; D ambiguous. Trimming took 5 bases from V and 3 from J, leaving 3 bases between them. The CDR3 totals 11 residues. Germline V lookup: CDR1 LNHNV, CDR2 YYDKDF (reference sequence).

This chain connects TRBV4-2 to TRBJ2-3, with TRBD1 matching over 8 bases. Looked up from germline, CDR1 is LGHNA and CDR2 is YNFKEQ. V shed 0 bases, J shed 1 base, and the junction held 3 bases outside the gene matches. The CDR3 consists of 16 residues. CDR3 residues: CASSQELTGGTDTQYF. The CDR3 bases are TGTGCCAGCAGCCAAGAATTGACAGGGGGCACAGATACGCAGTATTTT.

The genes are TRBV27 and TRBJ1-2; 11 bases are shared with TRBD1. The CDR3 is 15 amino acids. In germline, CDR1 is MNHEY, CDR2 SMNVEV (reference sequence). Trimming at V came to 1 base and at J to 7 bases, leaving 5 bases not matched to a gene. As DNA, the CDR3 is TGTGCCAGCAGTTTATTAGGACAGGGGGCTGGTGGCTACACCTTC. Translated: CASSLLGQGAGGYTF.

Only a few counts were recorded for this clone. This chain joins TRBV19 and TRBJ1-2, with a tentative D call TRBD1 (5 bases). The CDR3 runs to 13 residues. The V end lost 5 bases, the J end lost 1 base, and 8 bases lay between the germline ends. The germline gives CDR1 LNHDA, CDR2 SQIVND (reference sequence). The CDR3 protein is CASSLTVNYGYTF. CDR3 DNA: TGTGCCAGTAGTTTGACAGTTAACTATGGCTACACCTTC.

This rearrangement joins TRBV5-6 to TRBJ2-5; 7 bases line up with TRBD2. The V and J ends lost 4 bases and 4 bases, in that order; junction bases with no gene match: 13. The CDR3 sequence is 16 residues long. CDR1 and CDR2 from the germline V gene are SGHDT and YYEEEE. The DNA of the CDR3 is TGTGCCAGCAGCCGGACCCGCGGGGGAGGAGGAGAGACCCAGTACTTC. It specifies CASSRTRGGGGETQYF. Looking up the rest from reference TRBV5-6 and TRBJ2-5 gives the full variable domain: DAGVTQSPTHLIKTRGQQVTLRCSPKSGHDTVSWYQQALGQGPQFIFQYYEEEERQRGNFPDRFSGHQFPNYSSELNVNALLLGDSALYLCASSRTRGGGGETQYFGPGTRLLVL.

The V and J genes are TRBV5-4 and TRBJ2-7; 8 bases match TRBD2. From germline, CDR1 is SGHNT and CDR2 YYREEE (reference sequence). The CDR3 runs 15 residues. After removal of 1 base from V and 4 bases from J, the junction contained 7 bases not matched to a gene. In DNA, the CDR3 is TGTGCCAGCAGCTTGTGGGAGAAGCGGGAGTACGAGCAGTACTTC. It yields the protein CASSLWEKREYEQYF. The full variable domain, with the rest looked up from reference TRBV5-4 and TRBJ2-7, is ETGVTQSPTHLIKTRGQQVTLRCSSQSGHNTVSWYQQALGQGPQFIFQYYREEENGRGNFPPRFSGLQFPNYSSELNVNALELDDSALYLCASSLWEKREYEQYFGPGTRLTVT.

The chain employs TRBV18 and TRBJ2-1; the D is unclear. CDR3 length: 13 amino acids. Germline V gene data show CDR1 as KGHSH and CDR2 as LQKENI. The germline V and J ends were trimmed by 1 base and 8 bases, with 9 bases remaining between them. The CDR3 DNA follows: TGTGCCAGCTCACCACGGTTGGCGGATGAGCAGTTCTTC. Translated, it gives CASSPRLADEQFF.

The chain links TRBV5-1 to TRBJ2-1; TRBD2 aligns across 11 bases. V shed 7 bases, J shed 4 bases, and the junction held 4 bases outside the gene matches. This CDR3 is 14 amino acids long. Germline values: CDR1 SGHRS, CDR2 YFSETQ. The CDR3, as DNA: TGCGCCAGCTCTACTAGCGGGAGTTACAATGAGCAGTTCTTC. Protein product: CASSTSGSYNEQFF.

The V call is TRBV10-3, the J call TRBJ2-3, with 13 positions matching TRBD2. This CDR3 has 16 amino acids. Germline lookup yields CDR1 ENHRY and CDR2 SYGVKD. J was trimmed by 5 bases and V by 6 bases; bases with no gene match: 8. CDR3 sequence: CAISRTSGSNKDTQYF. In nucleotides, the CDR3 is TGTGCCATCAGCCGGACTAGCGGGAGCAATAAAGATACGCAGTATTTT.